In its sample, the clone carrying this T cell receptor beta chain was seen a few times. Its specificity is unknown. This record belongs to a study of blood T cells in healthy people across ages. Overall study results and limits: Older age coincided with a roughly linear decline in TCR beta diversity per million T cells. Whereas aged donors had fewer naive CD4+ cells, long-lived donors had more of them and higher diversity.

Per germline, CDR1 LNHNV and CDR2 YYDKDF (reference sequence). This CDR3 contains 13 residues. V was trimmed by 1 base and J by 6 bases, leaving 7 bases between them. Donors gave around 10 milliliters of peripheral blood apiece. A second roughly 6 to 11 cycle PCR used barcoded and J-beta primers. Tags on each cDNA molecule came from a template-switch adaptor with 12 random nucleotides. Each CDR3 protein is one row after TCRdb ran MiXCR on the 5' RACE reads. The repertoire holds roughly 1.5 million distinct CDR3 sequences, with 42% as singletons. This sequence originates from a young woman in good health. The chain joins TRBV15 to TRBJ1-5; no clear D gene. The sequenced material came from blood. This chain's CDR3 is CATSRVRAQPQHF. In DNA form, the CDR3 reads TGTGCCACCAGCAGAGTGAGGGCTCAGCCCCAGCATTTT.